Only a few counts were recorded for the clone carrying this T cell receptor beta chain. Its antigen is not identified. RNA transcripts provided the source from which TCR beta CDR3 regions were amplified. TCR CDR3 regions were first amplified by RT-PCR with HTBI primers. TCRdb re-derived calls from the multiplex PCR reads in MiXCR, one entry per CDR3 protein. Of hundreds of thousands of distinct CDR3 sequences listed, roughly 14% are singletons. The sample comes from a study of T cells in Graves' hyperthyroidism and ophthalmopathy. For ophthalmopathy patients, the Clinical Activity Score was at least 3 and the NOSPECS grade at least 4; duration was under 3 months. Diagnosing involved the use of clinical symptoms, serum thyroxine and TRAb, thyroid ultrasound and orbital computed tomography. The source of the PBMCs was more than 9.5 ml of fresh peripheral blood. Findings of the study overall: Before onset, by a median of about six months, the model predicted ophthalmopathy.

The sequencing sample was made of blood. This clonotype originated in a man younger than 35 with Graves' ophthalmopathy.

The CDR3 loop is CASSLVGLAGDPSEQFF. The CDR3 DNA is TGTGCCAGCAGCTTAGTCGGTCTAGCGGGGGACCCCAGTGAGCAGTTCTTC. The V gene is TRBV7-9, the J gene TRBJ2-1; TRBD2 aligns across 10 bases. The CDR3 has 17 residues. Per germline, CDR1 SEHNR and CDR2 FQNEAQ (reference sequence). Trimming cost V 1 base and J 9 bases; bases outside gene matches: 12.